The 4 T cell receptor beta chains below come from one sample, sequenced in a study of CD8+ T cells in alopecia areata. The treatment denotes: oral pan-JAK inhibitor, 5-10 mg twice daily. Once RNA had been extracted, it was reverse transcribed into cDNA to act as the sequencing template. Measured with immunoSEQ multiplex PCR; TCRdb has only the in-frame clones, and not every one. The profile shows 35,000 to 45,000 clones, 92% of them singletons. Sequenced here: CD8+ T cells sorted from blood, sampled at week 24, from a patient treated with tofacitinib. The receptors derive from a human donor with alopecia areata.

The chain has TRBV5-5 and TRBJ2-7, with a weak D call TRBD2 (5 bases). Deletions cut 0 bases from V and 4 bases from J, with 14 bases between. CDR3 length: 15 amino acids. The V gene's germline CDR1 is SGHKS and CDR2 YYEKEE (reference sequence). The CDR3 region has the DNA TGTGCCAGCAGCTTGGATGGGAGTCTCGGATACGAGCAGTACTTC. It codes for CASSLDGSLGYEQYF.

The rearrangement links TRBV4-2 to TRBJ2-6, with D perhaps being TRBD1 or TRBD2 (6 bases each). Germline CDR1 and CDR2: LGHNA and YNFKEQ. V lost 4 bases and J 2 bases, leaving 12 bases between the germline ends. The CDR3 spans 16 residues. The CDR3 protein is CASSPSAGAGANVLTF. CDR3 DNA sequence: TGTGCCAGCAGCCCTAGCGCAGGGGCTGGGGCCAACGTCCTGACTTTC.

The CDR3 bases are TGTGCCAGCAGCTTCGAGGCTGCCAGCACAGATACGCAGTATTTT. It encodes CASSFEAASTDTQYF. The rearrangement joins TRBV7-2 to TRBJ2-3; D not resolved. CDR1 SGHTA and CDR2 FQGNSA come from the germline V gene. CDR3 length: 15 amino acids. The V and J ends lost 3 bases and 0 bases respectively, with 10 bases between them. The full variable domain, in which reference TRBV7-2 and TRBJ2-3 provide the parts outside the CDR3, is GAGVSQSPSNKVTEKGKDVELRCDPISGHTALYWYRQSLGQGLEFLIYFQGNSAPDKSGLPSDRFSAERTGGSVSTLTIQRTQQEDSAVYLCASSFEAASTDTQYFGPGTRLTVL.

V is TRBV29-1 and J is TRBJ2-3; weak D call: TRBD2 (7 bases). The CDR3 spans 14 residues. The germline V gene encodes CDR1 SQVTM and CDR2 ANQGSEA. V lost 0 bases and J lost 4, with 11 bases in between. The CDR3 loop reads CSVEEGGRADTQYF. The CDR3 region has the DNA TGCAGCGTTGAAGAGGGGGGGCGGGCAGATACGCAGTATTTT.